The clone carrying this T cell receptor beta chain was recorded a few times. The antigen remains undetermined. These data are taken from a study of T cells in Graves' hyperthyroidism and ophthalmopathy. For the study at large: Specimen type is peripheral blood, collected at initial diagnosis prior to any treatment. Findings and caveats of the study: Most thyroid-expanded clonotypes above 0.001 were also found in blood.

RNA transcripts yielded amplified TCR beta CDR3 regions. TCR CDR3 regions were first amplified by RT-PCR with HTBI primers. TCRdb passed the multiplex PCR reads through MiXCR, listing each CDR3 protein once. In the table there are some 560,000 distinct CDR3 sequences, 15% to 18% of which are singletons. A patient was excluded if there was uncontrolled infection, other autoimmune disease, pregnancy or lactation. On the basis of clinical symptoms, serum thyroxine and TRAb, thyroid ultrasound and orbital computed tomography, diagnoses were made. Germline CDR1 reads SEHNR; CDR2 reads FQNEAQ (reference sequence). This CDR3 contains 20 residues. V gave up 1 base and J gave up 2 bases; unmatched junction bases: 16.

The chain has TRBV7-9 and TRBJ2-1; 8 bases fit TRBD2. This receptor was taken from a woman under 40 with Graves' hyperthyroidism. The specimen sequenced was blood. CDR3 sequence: CASSLVGGLGEVGTYNEQFF. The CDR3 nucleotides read TGTGCCAGCAGCTTAGTAGGGGGACTAGGGGAGGTTGGGACCTACAATGAGCAGTTCTTC.